Presented here are 7 T cell receptor beta chains from one specimen sequenced in a study of STAT3 mutations in large granular lymphocyte leukemia. Findings and caveats of the study: Every T-LGLL patient had at least one immunodominant TCRbeta clonotype.

TCRdb keeps only in-frame clones here, not all; method: immunoSEQ multiplex PCR. This sample has approximately 10,000 clones; about 75% occur once, and the top ten carry around 45%. The antigens these receptors bind are not known. The sequenced material came from peripheral blood mononuclear cells. The receptors stem from a man aged 60 to 69 with T-cell large granular lymphocyte leukemia. Some clones in this sample may be carry-over from other donors' samples.

The chain combines TRBV27 with TRBJ2-7, with 9 bases fitting TRBD1. The CDR3 loop spans 17 amino acids. Germline V gene sequence: CDR1 MNHEY, CDR2 SMNVEV (reference sequence). V shed 0 bases, J shed 2 bases, and the junction held 8 bases outside the gene matches. CDR3 amino acids: CASSLSSWTGVPYEQYF. The CDR3 nucleotides read TGTGCCAGCAGTTTATCGTCCTGGACAGGGGTTCCCTACGAGCAGTACTTC.

V usage is TRBV18 and J usage is TRBJ1-4; 8 positions agree with TRBD1. This CDR3 contains 14 residues. Looked up from germline, CDR1 is KGHSH and CDR2 is LQKENI. V shed 3 bases, J shed 7 bases, and the junction held 4 bases outside the gene matches. CDR3 in amino acids: CASSPQTGVEKLFF. The CDR3 DNA follows: TGTGCCAGCTCACCTCAGACAGGGGTTGAAAAACTGTTTTTT.

In this sample, this clone turned up once. The chain links TRBV5-8 to TRBJ2-7; D is undetermined. The V and J ends lost 1 base and 3 bases respectively, with 17 bases between them. CDR1 is SGHTS and CDR2 is YDEGEE in the germline V gene. This CDR3 has 16 amino acids. DNA of the CDR3: TGTGCCAGCAGCTTGAACATCGGCGACGCGAACTACGAGCAGTACTTC. It yields the protein CASSLNIGDANYEQYF.

V and J are TRBV5-1 and TRBJ2-5, with TRBD2 matching over 7 bases. V shed 3 bases and J 4 bases; nucleotides not matched to a gene: 9. The CDR3 has 15 residues. Germline CDR1 reads SGHRS; CDR2 reads YFSETQ. CDR3 region: CASSSLAGDRETQYF. The CDR3 region has the DNA TGCGCCAGCAGCTCCTTGGCGGGAGATCGAGAGACCCAGTACTTC.

This chain links TRBV9 with TRBJ2-3; 8 nucleotides agree with TRBD2. V was clipped by 0 bases and J by 4 bases; unmatched bases: 4. Germline CDR1 SGDLS, CDR2 YYNGEE. The length of the CDR3 is 15 residues. The CDR3, as DNA: TGTGCCAGCAGCGTAGATGCGGGAGGTGCAGATACGCAGTATTTT. As protein: CASSVDAGGADTQYF.

This clone has just one count. This rearrangement joins TRBV6-5 to TRBJ2-1, with 9 bases identical to TRBD1. J lost 12 bases, V lost 7 bases, and 13 bases had no gene match. The CDR3 contains 14 residues. Germline V gene lookup returns CDR1 MNHEY and CDR2 SVGAGI. CDR3 sequence (DNA): TGTGCCAGCAACGCCGGGACAGGGAGATCCGGGCAGTTCTTC. Protein product: CASNAGTGRSGQFF.

The chain couples TRBV25-1 to TRBJ1-2, with D hard to call. V was trimmed by 1 base and J by 7 bases, leaving 10 bases between them. The CDR3 contains 13 residues. The V gene's germline CDR1 is MGHDK and CDR2 SYGVNS. The CDR3 nucleotides are TGTGCCAGCAGTGAATCCCCTCCAGCTGGCTACACCTTC. It codes for CASSESPPAGYTF.